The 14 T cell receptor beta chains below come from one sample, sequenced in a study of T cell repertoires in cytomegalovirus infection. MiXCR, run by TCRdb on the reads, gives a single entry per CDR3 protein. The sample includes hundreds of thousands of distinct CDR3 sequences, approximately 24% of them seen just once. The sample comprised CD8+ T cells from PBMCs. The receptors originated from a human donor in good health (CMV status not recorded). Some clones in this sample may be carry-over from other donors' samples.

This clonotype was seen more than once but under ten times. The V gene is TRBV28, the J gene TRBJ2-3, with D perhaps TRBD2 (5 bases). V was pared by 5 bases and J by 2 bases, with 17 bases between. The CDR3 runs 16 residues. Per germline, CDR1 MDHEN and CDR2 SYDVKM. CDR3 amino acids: CASSPTLAFFTDTQYF. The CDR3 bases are TGTGCCAGCAGTCCCACGCTAGCCTTCTTCACAGATACGCAGTATTTT.

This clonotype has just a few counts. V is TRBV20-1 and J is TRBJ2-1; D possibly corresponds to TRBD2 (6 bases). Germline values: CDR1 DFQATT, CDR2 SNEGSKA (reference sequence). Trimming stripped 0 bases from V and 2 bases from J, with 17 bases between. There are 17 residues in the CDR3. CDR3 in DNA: TGCAGTGCTAGAGAAGGGCGGGGCGGGATAACCTACAATGAGCAGTTCTTC. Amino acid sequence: CSAREGRGGITYNEQFF.

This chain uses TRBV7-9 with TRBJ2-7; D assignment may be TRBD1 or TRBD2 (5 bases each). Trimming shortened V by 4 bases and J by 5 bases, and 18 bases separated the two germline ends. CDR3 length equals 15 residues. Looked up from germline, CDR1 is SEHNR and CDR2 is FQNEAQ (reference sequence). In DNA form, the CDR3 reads TGTGCCAGCAGCTCTCGGGACCGATCCCCCAACGAGCAGTACGTC. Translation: CASSSRDRSPNEQYV.

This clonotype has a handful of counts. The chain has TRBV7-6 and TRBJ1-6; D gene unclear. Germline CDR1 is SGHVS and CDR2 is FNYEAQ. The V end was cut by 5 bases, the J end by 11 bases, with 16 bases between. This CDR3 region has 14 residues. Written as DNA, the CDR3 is TGTGCCAGCAGCGGGGTCTTCTCGGGAGCACCCCTCCACTTT. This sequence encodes CASSGVFSGAPLHF.

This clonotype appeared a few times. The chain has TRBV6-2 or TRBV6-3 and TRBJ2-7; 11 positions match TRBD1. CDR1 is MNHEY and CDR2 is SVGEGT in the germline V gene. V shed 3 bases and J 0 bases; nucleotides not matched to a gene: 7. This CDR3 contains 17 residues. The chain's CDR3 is CASSYPTGTGGSYEQYV. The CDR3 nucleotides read TGTGCCAGCAGTTATCCGACAGGGACAGGGGGCTCCTACGAGCAGTACGTC.

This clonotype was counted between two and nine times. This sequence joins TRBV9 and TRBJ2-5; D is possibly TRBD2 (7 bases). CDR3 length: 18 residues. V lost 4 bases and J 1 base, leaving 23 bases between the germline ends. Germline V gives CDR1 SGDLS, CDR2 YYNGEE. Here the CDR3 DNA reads TGTGCCAGCAGCCCCAGGGCGAGGGGGGGTACCCGCCAAGAGACCCAGTACTTC. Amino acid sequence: CASSPRARGGTRQETQYF.

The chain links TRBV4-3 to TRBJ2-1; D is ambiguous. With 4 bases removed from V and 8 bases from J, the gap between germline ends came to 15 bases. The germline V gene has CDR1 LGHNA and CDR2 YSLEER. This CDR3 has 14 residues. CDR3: CASSLRSAFHEQFF. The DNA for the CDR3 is TGCGCCAGCAGCCTTAGATCGGCCTTCCATGAGCAGTTCTTC.

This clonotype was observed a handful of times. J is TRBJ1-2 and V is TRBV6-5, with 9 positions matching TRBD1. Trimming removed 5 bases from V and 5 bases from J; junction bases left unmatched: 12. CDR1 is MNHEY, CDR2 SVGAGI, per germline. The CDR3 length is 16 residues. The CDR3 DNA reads TGTGCCAGCAGTCCAGGTCAGAGGGACAGGGAGTATGGCTACACCTTC. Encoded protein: CASSPGQRDREYGYTF.

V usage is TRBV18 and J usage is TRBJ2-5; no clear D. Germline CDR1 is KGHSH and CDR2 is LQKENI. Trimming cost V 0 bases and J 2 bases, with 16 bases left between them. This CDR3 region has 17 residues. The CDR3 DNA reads TGTGCCAGCTCACCACCGGCCAGGCCGACATCACAAGAGACCCAGTACTTC. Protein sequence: CASSPPARPTSQETQYF. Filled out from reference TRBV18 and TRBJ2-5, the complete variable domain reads NAGVMQNPRHLVRRRGQEARLRCSPMKGHSHVYWYRQLPEEGLKFMVYLQKENIIDESGMPKERFSAEFPKEGPSILRIQQVVRGDSAAYFCASSPPARPTSQETQYFGPGTRLLVL.

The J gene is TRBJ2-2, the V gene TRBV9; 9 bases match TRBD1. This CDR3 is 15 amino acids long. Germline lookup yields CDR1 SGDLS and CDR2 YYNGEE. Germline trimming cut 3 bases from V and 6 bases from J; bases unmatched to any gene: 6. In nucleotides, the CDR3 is TGTGCCAGCAGCGAGGGGACAGGGCGCCCCGGGGAGCTGTTTTTT. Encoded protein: CASSEGTGRPGELFF.

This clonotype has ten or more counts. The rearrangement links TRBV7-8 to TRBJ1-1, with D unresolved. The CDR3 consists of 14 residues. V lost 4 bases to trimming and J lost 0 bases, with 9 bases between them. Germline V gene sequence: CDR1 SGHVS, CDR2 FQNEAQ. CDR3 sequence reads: CASSSTLMNTEAFF. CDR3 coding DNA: TGTGCCAGCAGCTCAACACTAATGAACACTGAAGCTTTCTTT.

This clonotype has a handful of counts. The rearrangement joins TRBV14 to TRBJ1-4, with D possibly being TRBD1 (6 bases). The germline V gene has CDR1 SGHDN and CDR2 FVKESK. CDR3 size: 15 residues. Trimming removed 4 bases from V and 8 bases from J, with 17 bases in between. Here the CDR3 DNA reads TGTGCCAGCAGCCCTCAACAGGGATGGAACGAAAAACTGTTTTTT. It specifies CASSPQQGWNEKLFF.

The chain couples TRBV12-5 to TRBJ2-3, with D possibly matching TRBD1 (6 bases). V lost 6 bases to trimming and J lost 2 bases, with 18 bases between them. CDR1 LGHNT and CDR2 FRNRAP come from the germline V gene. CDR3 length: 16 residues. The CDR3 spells CASGGPGVSLTDTQYF. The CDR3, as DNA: TGTGCTAGTGGCGGGCCAGGGGTCTCCCTCACAGATACGCAGTATTTT.

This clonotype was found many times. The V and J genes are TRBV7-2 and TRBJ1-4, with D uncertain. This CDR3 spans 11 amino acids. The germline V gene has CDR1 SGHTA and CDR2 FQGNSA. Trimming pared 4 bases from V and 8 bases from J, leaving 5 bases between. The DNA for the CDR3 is TGTGCCAGCAGCTCAGGAGAAAAACTGTTTTTT. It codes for CASSSGEKLFF.